The next 25 T cell receptor beta chains were all read from a single sample in a study of T cells in tuberculosis (dated by TCRdb to 2016 to 2019). Libraries were built with the immunoSEQ multiplex PCR assay. TCRdb holds this immuneACCESS table with in-frame rearrangements only. Some clones are missing; in checked studies, unresolved V genes explain under half, and the rest has no known cause. The sample table shows tens of thousands of clones, and approximately 89% are seen once. The ten largest clones take up 2% to 2.5% of the sample. The material sequenced was PBMCs. The receptors here all came from a donor between 10 and 29 years old with latent tuberculosis or without tuberculosis infection.

V usage is TRBV2 and J usage is TRBJ1-1, with a weak D call TRBD1 (6 bases). Trimming took off 2 bases at V and 3 bases at J, with 10 bases between the two ends. Germline assignment: CDR1 SNHLY and CDR2 FYNNEI. The length of the CDR3 is 14 residues. The CDR3 spells CASSEQGWDTEAFF. The CDR3 nucleotides read TGTGCCAGCAGTGAACAGGGGTGGGACACTGAAGCTTTCTTT.

V gene TRBV2 combines with J gene TRBJ2-7; 8 nucleotides line up with TRBD2. V lost 1 base, J lost 0 bases, and 2 bases stayed unmatched. The length of the CDR3 is 15 residues. Looked up from germline, CDR1 is SNHLY and CDR2 is FYNNEI. The CDR3 coding sequence is TGTGCCAGCAGTGAAGTTAGCGGGATCTCCTACGAGCAGTACTTC. This codes for CASSEVSGISYEQYF.

The chain employs TRBV4-3 and TRBJ1-2, with 12 bases aligning to TRBD1. The germline V gene has CDR1 LGHNA and CDR2 YSLEER. J lost 7 bases, V lost 0 bases, and 6 bases had no gene match. The CDR3 is 16 residues long. CDR3 region: CASSQERDRGLRGYTF. The CDR3 nucleotides are TGCGCCAGCAGCCAAGAAAGGGACAGGGGGCTTCGTGGCTACACCTTC.

The genes are TRBV11-2 and TRBJ1-1; a weak D match, TRBD1 (5 bases). The CDR3 consists of 15 residues. CDR1 is SGHAT, CDR2 FQNNGV, per germline. V was cut by 5 bases and J by 1 base, with 14 bases left in between. DNA for the CDR3: TGTGCCAGCAGCCCTCGAGGCAGGGCGAACACTGAAGCTTTCTTT. This sequence encodes CASSPRGRANTEAFF.

The gene calls are TRBV18 and TRBJ2-3; 10 bases are shared with TRBD2. J was trimmed by 5 bases and V by 1 base; bases with no gene match: 6. Germline CDR1 is KGHSH and CDR2 is LQKENI. This CDR3 has 16 amino acids. The CDR3 sequence: CASSPLGLAEKDTQYF. CDR3 sequence (DNA): TGTGCCAGCTCACCACTTGGACTAGCGGAAAAAGATACGCAGTATTTT.

The chain joins TRBV14 to TRBJ2-7; the match to TRBD1 covers 9 bases. This CDR3 is 15 amino acids long. Trimming cost V 2 bases and J 3 bases; bases outside gene matches: 5. Germline V CDR1 and CDR2: SGHDN, FVKESK. The CDR3 DNA follows: TGTGCCAGCAGCCAATTTGGACAGGGGCACTACGAGCAGTACTTC. This encodes CASSQFGQGHYEQYF.

The J gene is TRBJ2-3, the V gene TRBV6-4; perhaps TRBD2 as D (6 bases). Per the germline V gene, CDR1 is MRHNA and CDR2 is SNTAGT. CDR3 length: 16 residues. The V gene lost 5 bases and the J gene lost 2 bases, with 17 bases spanning the gap. CDR3 DNA: TGTGCCAGCAGTTCCGGACTCCGGGGGACCACAGATACGCAGTATTTT. Encoded protein: CASSSGLRGTTDTQYF.

The chain is built from TRBV7-9 and TRBJ2-7; 7 bases fit TRBD1. The germline V gene encodes CDR1 SEHNR and CDR2 FQNEAQ (reference sequence). The trim removed 4 bases at V and 6 bases at J, leaving 12 bases unmatched. The CDR3 contains 15 residues. CDR3 sequence: CASSSVDRVGSEQYF. Written as DNA, the CDR3 is TGTGCCAGCAGCTCGGTTGACAGGGTGGGAAGCGAGCAGTACTTC. Full variable domain (rest looked up from reference TRBV7-9 and TRBJ2-7): DTGVSQNPRHKITKRGQNVTFRCDPISEHNRLYWYRQTLGQGPEFLTYFQNEAQLEKSRLLSDRFSAERPKGSFSTLEIQRTEQGDSAMYLCASSSVDRVGSEQYFGPGTRLTVT.

The CDR3, as DNA: TGTGCCACTAACCCCCGCAGGACTAGCGGGAAAATTAGACTCTACGAGCAGTACTTC. It is translated as CATNPRRTSGKIRLYEQYF. The chain couples TRBV19 to TRBJ2-7; 12 bases map to TRBD2. J was trimmed by 3 bases and V by 10 bases; bases with no gene match: 22. The germline gives CDR1 LNHDA, CDR2 SQIVND (reference sequence). The CDR3 covers 19 residues.

This clone was detected only once. The V and J genes are TRBV5-4 and TRBJ2-6; D not certain. The CDR3 has 14 amino acids. CDR1 and CDR2 from the germline V gene are SGHNT and YYREEE (reference sequence). V was cut by 8 bases and J by 2 bases, with 11 bases left in between. CDR3 sequence: CARVELAGANVLTF. CDR3 DNA sequence: TGTGCCAGGGTTGAACTTGCTGGGGCCAACGTCCTGACTTTC.

The V and J genes are TRBV18 and TRBJ2-5; D remains ambiguous. Trimming pared 5 bases from V and 5 bases from J, leaving 9 bases between. CDR3 length: 12 amino acids. In germline, CDR1 is KGHSH, CDR2 LQKENI. Written as DNA, the CDR3 is TGTGCCAGCTCAACCATCCGGGAGACCCAGTACTTC. Translating it yields CASSTIRETQYF. The full variable domain, completed using reference TRBV18 and TRBJ2-5, is NAGVMQNPRHLVRRRGQEARLRCSPMKGHSHVYWYRQLPEEGLKFMVYLQKENIIDESGMPKERFSAEFPKEGPSILRIQQVVRGDSAAYFCASSTIRETQYFGPGTRLLVL.

This chain connects TRBV7-2 to TRBJ2-7; TRBD1 aligns across 9 bases. V shed 5 bases, J shed 3 bases, and the junction held 8 bases outside the gene matches. The CDR3 loop spans 15 amino acids. Germline-derived CDR1 and CDR2 are SGHTA and FQGNSA. The CDR3 DNA sequence: TGTGCCAGCAGCCCGGGGACAGGGCGATTCTACGAGCAGTACTTC. The encoded protein is CASSPGTGRFYEQYF.

The CDR3 here is CASSYGGGTYNEQFF. Here the CDR3 DNA reads TGTGCCAGCAGTTACGGGGGGGGGACCTACAATGAGCAGTTCTTC. V is TRBV6-5 and J is TRBJ2-1; 7 bases agree with TRBD2. In germline, CDR1 is MNHEY, CDR2 SVGAGI. Trimming at V came to 2 bases and at J to 2 bases, leaving 3 bases not matched to a gene. This CDR3 is built from 15 residues.

The chain combines TRBV5-1 with TRBJ2-3; the D gene is possibly TRBD2 (5 bases). Germline CDR1 and CDR2: SGHRS and YFSETQ. The CDR3 runs 15 residues. Trimming removed 1 base at V and 2 bases at J, with 11 bases between. For the CDR3, the DNA is TGCGCCAGCAGCTTGACGGGATATAACACAGATACGCAGTATTTT. Translating it yields CASSLTGYNTDTQYF. Complete variable domain (other parts from reference TRBV5-1 and TRBJ2-3): KAGVTQTPRYLIKTRGQQVTLSCSPISGHRSVSWYQQTPGQGLQFLFEYFSETQRNKGNFPGRFSGRQFSNSRSEMNVSTLELGDSALYLCASSLTGYNTDTQYFGPGTRLTVL.

V and J are TRBV9 and TRBJ2-1; tentative D call: TRBD1 (6 bases). The CDR3 extends over 14 amino acids. In germline, CDR1 is SGDLS, CDR2 YYNGEE. The V end lost 3 bases, the J end lost 5 bases, and 12 bases lay between the germline ends. The CDR3 is CASSAQGRNNEQFF. DNA of the CDR3: TGTGCCAGCAGCGCCCAGGGGCGAAACAATGAGCAGTTCTTC.

The rearrangement uses TRBV2 and TRBJ2-2; D not certain. The CDR3 has 13 residues. V shed 5 bases and J shed 0 bases, with 4 bases lying between them. Germline V gene lookup returns CDR1 SNHLY and CDR2 FYNNEI. The CDR3 spells CASSQANTGELFF. Written as DNA, the CDR3 is TGTGCCAGCAGTCAGGCGAACACCGGGGAGCTGTTTTTT.

The V gene is TRBV5-4, the J gene TRBJ1-1; 7 nucleotides agree with TRBD1. Per the germline V gene, CDR1 is SGHNT and CDR2 is YYREEE (reference sequence). V gave up 2 bases and J gave up 0 bases; unmatched junction bases: 1. The CDR3 is made up of 14 amino acids. The CDR3 DNA sequence: TGTGCCAGCAGCTTCCAGGGGGTGAACACTGAAGCTTTCTTT. Translated, it gives CASSFQGVNTEAFF.

V gene TRBV5-4 combines with J gene TRBJ2-7; 11 bases match TRBD2. The CDR3 sequence is 16 residues long. Losses at the gene ends were 4 bases for V and 6 bases for J; bases not matched to a gene: 12. The V gene's germline CDR1 is SGHNT and CDR2 YYREEE (reference sequence). CDR3 protein: CASSTKLAGVFGEQYF. For the CDR3, the DNA is TGTGCCAGCAGCACAAAACTAGCGGGAGTTTTCGGCGAGCAGTACTTC. Complete variable domain (other parts from reference TRBV5-4 and TRBJ2-7): ETGVTQSPTHLIKTRGQQVTLRCSSQSGHNTVSWYQQALGQGPQFIFQYYREEENGRGNFPPRFSGLQFPNYSSELNVNALELDDSALYLCASSTKLAGVFGEQYFGPGTRLTVT.

The chain uses TRBV9 and TRBJ2-7; D possibly corresponds to TRBD2 (6 bases). This CDR3 spans 14 amino acids. Trimming stripped 2 bases from V and 6 bases from J, with 15 bases between. Germline CDR1 and CDR2: SGDLS and YYNGEE. For the CDR3, the DNA is TGTGCCAGCAGCGTGGGGTCGGGGGAAGGCGAGCAGTACTTC. Its translation is CASSVGSGEGEQYF.

This sequence joins TRBV7-2 and TRBJ1-2, with D tentatively TRBD1 (6 bases). In germline, CDR1 is SGHTA, CDR2 FQGNSA. This CDR3 has 13 residues. V was shortened by 6 bases and J by 3 bases, with 11 bases between the two germline ends. The CDR3 DNA reads as TGTGCCAGCAGATATACAGGGTACTATGGCTACACCTTC. Translation gives CASRYTGYYGYTF.

Notes on this clone: One end of the junction varies from germline; a read error may be responsible. The chain uses TRBV7-2 and TRBJ2-7; 7 bases match TRBD1. Germline V CDR1 and CDR2: SGHTA, FQGNSA. The CDR3 length is 12 residues. The CDR3: CASSLGRDRVYF. DNA of the CDR3: TGTGCCAGCAGCTTAGGTCGGGACAGAGTCTATTTC.

The CDR3: CASSPSGYSNQPQHF. The CDR3 region has the DNA TGTGCCAGCAGCCCCTCAGGGTATAGCAATCAGCCCCAGCATTTT. V and J are TRBV9 and TRBJ1-5; tentative D call: TRBD1 (5 bases). The CDR3 sequence is 15 residues long. CDR1 and CDR2 (germline): SGDLS, YYNGEE. V was clipped by 4 bases and J by 0 bases, with 11 bases between them.

The rearrangement joins TRBV28 to TRBJ2-7; 7 bases line up with TRBD1. Germline-derived CDR1 and CDR2 are MDHEN and SYDVKM. V lost 6 bases and J lost 0; bases outside the gene matches: 8. The CDR3 sequence is 15 residues long. CDR3 nucleotides: TGTGCCAGCAGCCGAGGGGGCCTTCTCTCCTACGAGCAGTACTTC. Encoded protein: CASSRGGLLSYEQYF.

The chain couples TRBV30 to TRBJ2-3; D remains ambiguous. Germline lookup yields CDR1 GTSNPN and CDR2 SVGIG (reference sequence). With 1 base removed from V and 0 bases from J, the gap between germline ends came to 8 bases. The CDR3 covers 14 residues. CDR3 amino acids: CAWSGRLSTDTQYF. Here the CDR3 DNA reads TGTGCCTGGAGTGGGCGGCTGAGCACAGATACGCAGTATTTT.

The rearrangement joins TRBV7-2 to TRBJ2-1, with TRBD2 identical over 9 bases. The CDR3 length is 14 residues. After removal of 5 bases from V and 9 bases from J, the junction contained 8 bases not matched to a gene. CDR1 SGHTA and CDR2 FQGNSA come from the germline V gene. The CDR3 DNA reads as TGTGCCAGCAGCCGTCCTAGCGGGGACAGTGAGCAGTTCTTC. Protein sequence: CASSRPSGDSEQFF.